This T cell receptor (beta chain) was identified during a study of blood T cell repertoires in COVID-19. Study in general: Samples of COVID-19 (acute and convalescent) were obtained from the United States, Italy and Spain. From T cells, B-cell-depleted T cells, or PBMCs came the material, which was cDNA or gDNA.

Per the germline V gene, CDR1 is MGHDK and CDR2 is SYGVNS. Deletions cut 2 bases from V and 8 bases from J, with 12 bases between. The length of the CDR3 is 14 residues. TCRdb's copy holds only in-frame clones and misses some; the assay was immunoSEQ multiplex PCR. The repertoire holds fewer than 150,000 clones, with 80% to 90% as singletons. This rearrangement joins TRBV25-1 to TRBJ1-4, with D possibly being TRBD1 (6 bases). Source material: peripheral blood. The receptor was derived from a woman between 40 and 55 years old with acute or convalescent COVID-19. The CDR3 loop reads CASSERGGFEKLFF. The CDR3 coding sequence is TGTGCCAGCAGTGAAAGGGGGGGATTCGAAAAACTGTTTTTT.